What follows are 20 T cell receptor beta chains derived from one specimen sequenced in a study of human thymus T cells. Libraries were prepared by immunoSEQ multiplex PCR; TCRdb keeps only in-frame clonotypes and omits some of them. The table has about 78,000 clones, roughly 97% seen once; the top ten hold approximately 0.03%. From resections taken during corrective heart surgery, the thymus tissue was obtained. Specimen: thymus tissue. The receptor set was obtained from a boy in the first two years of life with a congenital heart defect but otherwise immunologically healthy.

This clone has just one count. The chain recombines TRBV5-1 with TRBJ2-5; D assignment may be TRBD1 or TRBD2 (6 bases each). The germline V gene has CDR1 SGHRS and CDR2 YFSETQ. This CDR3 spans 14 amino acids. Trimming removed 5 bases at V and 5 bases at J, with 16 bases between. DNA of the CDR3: TGCGCCAGCAGTTGCCCAGGGGAGGAGGAGACCCAGTACTTC. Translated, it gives CASSCPGEEETQYF.

CDR3 protein: CASSQDPGTSPDIQYF. CDR3 DNA sequence: TGCGCCAGCAGCCAAGACCCGGGGACATCGCCAGACATTCAGTACTTC. This chain uses TRBV4-3 with TRBJ2-4; maybe TRBD1 (6 bases). This CDR3 spans 16 amino acids. Germline CDR1 reads LGHNA; CDR2 reads YSLEER. Trimming pared 0 bases from V and 8 bases from J, leaving 17 bases between.

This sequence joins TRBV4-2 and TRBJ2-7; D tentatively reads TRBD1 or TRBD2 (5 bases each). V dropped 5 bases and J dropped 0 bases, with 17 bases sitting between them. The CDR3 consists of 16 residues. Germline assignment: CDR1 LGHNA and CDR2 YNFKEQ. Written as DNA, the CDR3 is TGTGCCAGCAGCTCCAGGGACGCAAACCACTCCTACGAGCAGTACTTC. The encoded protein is CASSSRDANHSYEQYF.

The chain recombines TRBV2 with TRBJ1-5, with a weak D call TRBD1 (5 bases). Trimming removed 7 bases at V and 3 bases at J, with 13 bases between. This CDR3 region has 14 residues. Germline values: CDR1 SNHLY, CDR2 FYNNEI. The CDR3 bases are TGTGCCAGCAAAGCGGCAGGGTCCAATCAGCCCCAGCATTTT. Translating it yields CASKAAGSNQPQHF.

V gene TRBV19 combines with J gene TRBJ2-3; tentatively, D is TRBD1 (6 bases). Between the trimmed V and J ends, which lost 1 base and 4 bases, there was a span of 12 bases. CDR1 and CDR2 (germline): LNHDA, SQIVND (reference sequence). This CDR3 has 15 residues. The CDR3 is CASSIVFQGPDTQYF. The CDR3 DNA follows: TGTGCCAGTAGTATAGTGTTTCAGGGGCCAGATACGCAGTATTTT.

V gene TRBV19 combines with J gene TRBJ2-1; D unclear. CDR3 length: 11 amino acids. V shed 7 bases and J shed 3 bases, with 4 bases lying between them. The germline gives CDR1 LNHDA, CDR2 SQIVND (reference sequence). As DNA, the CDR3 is TGTGCCAGTACAGGCTACAATGAGCAGTTCTTC. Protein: CASTGYNEQFF.

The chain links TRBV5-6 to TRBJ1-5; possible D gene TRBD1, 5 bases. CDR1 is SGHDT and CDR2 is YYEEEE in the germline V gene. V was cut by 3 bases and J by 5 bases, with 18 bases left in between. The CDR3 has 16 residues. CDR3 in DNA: TGTGCCAGCAGCTATGGAGTAGACAGCCCATATCAGCCCCAGCATTTT. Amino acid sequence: CASSYGVDSPYQPQHF.

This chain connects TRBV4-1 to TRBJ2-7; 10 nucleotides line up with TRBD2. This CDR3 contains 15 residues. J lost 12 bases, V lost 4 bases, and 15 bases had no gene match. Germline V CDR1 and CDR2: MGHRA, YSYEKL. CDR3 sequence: CASSPWGTSEVALYF. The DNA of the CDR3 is TGCGCCAGCAGCCCGTGGGGGACTAGCGAGGTAGCGTTGTACTTC.

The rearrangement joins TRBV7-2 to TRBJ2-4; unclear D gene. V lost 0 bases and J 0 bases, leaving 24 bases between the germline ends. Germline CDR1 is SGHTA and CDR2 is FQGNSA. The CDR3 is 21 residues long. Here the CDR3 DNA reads TGTGCCAGCAGCTTAGCTCCCGTTCGAGAGGAGCCCCGACGAGCCAAAAACATTCAGTACTTC. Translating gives CASSLAPVREEPRRAKNIQYF.

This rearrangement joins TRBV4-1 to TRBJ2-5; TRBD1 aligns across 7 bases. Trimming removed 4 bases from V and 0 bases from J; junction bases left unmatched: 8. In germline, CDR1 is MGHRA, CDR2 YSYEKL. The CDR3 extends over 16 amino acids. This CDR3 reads CASSLEGRGYQETQYF. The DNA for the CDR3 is TGCGCCAGCAGCCTCGAAGGCAGGGGGTACCAAGAGACCCAGTACTTC.

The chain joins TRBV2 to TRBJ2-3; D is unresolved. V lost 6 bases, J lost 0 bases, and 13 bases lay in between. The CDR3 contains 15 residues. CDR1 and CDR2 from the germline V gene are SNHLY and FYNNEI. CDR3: CASSPLAESTDTQYF. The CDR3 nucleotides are TGTGCCAGCAGCCCACTGGCGGAGAGCACAGATACGCAGTATTTT.

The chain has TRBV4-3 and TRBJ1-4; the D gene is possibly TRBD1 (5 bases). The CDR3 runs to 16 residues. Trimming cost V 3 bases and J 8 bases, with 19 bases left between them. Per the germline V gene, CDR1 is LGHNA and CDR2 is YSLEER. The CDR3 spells CASSQVAGRGGEKLFF. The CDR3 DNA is TGCGCCAGCAGCCAGGTCGCGGGGCGGGGGGGAGAAAAACTGTTTTTT.

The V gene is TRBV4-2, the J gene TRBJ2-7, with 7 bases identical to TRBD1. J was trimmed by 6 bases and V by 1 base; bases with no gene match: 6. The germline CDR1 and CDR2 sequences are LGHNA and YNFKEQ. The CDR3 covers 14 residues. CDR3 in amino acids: CASSQGSGGPEQYF. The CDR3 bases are TGTGCCAGCAGCCAAGGTTCAGGGGGTCCCGAGCAGTACTTC.

The CDR3 sequence: CASSGNLYGYTF. The CDR3 DNA is TGCGCCAGCAGTGGAAACCTATATGGCTACACCTTC. V usage is TRBV10-1 and J usage is TRBJ1-2; D remains unclear. CDR1 and CDR2 from the germline V gene are WNHNN and SYGVQD (reference sequence). The germline V and J ends were trimmed by 4 bases and 5 bases, with 8 bases remaining between them. The CDR3 spans 12 residues.

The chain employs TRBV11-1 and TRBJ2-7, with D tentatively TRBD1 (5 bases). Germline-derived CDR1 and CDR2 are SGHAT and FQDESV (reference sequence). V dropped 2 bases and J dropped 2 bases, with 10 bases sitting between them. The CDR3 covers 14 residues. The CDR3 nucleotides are TGTGCCAGCAGCTTAATGTCAGGGACCTACGAGCAGTACTTC. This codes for CASSLMSGTYEQYF.

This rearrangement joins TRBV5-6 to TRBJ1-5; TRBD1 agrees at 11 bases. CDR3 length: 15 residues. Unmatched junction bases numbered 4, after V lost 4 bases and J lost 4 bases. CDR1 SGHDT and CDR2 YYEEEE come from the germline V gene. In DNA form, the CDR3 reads TGTGCCAGCAGCCCTGGACAGGGGGCGAATCAGCCCCAGCATTTT. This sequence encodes CASSPGQGANQPQHF.

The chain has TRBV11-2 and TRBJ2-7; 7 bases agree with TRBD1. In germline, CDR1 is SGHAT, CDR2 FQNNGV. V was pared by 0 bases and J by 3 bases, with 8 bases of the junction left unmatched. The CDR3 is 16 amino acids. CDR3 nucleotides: TGTGCCAGCAGCTTAGATCGAAGGGCAGGGGGCTACGAGCAGTACTTC. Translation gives CASSLDRRAGGYEQYF.

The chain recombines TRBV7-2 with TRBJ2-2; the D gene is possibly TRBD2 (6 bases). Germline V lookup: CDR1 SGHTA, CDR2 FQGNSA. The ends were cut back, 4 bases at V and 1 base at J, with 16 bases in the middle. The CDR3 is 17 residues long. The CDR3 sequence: CASSSRMGLMNTGELFF. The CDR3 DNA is TGTGCCAGCAGCTCCCGTATGGGACTTATGAACACCGGGGAGCTGTTTTTT.

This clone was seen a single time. CDR3 coding DNA: TGCGCCAGCAGCCGGGACGCTAACATTCAGTACTTC. It yields the protein CASSRDANIQYF. V is TRBV10-2 and J is TRBJ2-4; the D gene could be TRBD1 or TRBD2 (5 bases each). The germline gives CDR1 WSHSY, CDR2 SAAADI. Trimming cost V 6 bases and J 7 bases, with 10 bases left between them. This CDR3 is built from 12 residues.

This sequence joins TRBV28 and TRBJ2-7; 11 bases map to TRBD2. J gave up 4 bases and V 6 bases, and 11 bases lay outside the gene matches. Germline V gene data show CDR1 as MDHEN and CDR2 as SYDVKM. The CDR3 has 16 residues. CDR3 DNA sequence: TGTGCCAGCAGACCTACTAGCGGGAGTTTTCTATACGAGCAGTACTTC. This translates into CASRPTSGSFLYEQYF.